The clone carrying this T cell receptor beta chain was seen once. Its antigen remains unidentified. TCRdb's copy holds only in-frame clones and misses some; the assay was immunoSEQ multiplex PCR. The data show around 70,000 clones, about 95% seen once. The sample comes from a study of cytomegalovirus exposure and HLA in healthy donors. Study results and limitations: While the bulk of TCR sequences proved rare, some public TCRs turned up in many donors.

V was pared by 2 bases and J by 0 bases, with 11 bases between. This CDR3 contains 16 residues. Germline lookup yields CDR1 KGHSH and CDR2 LQKENI. V gene TRBV18 combines with J gene TRBJ1-5; TRBD1 is a possible D gene (6 bases). The TCR comes from a woman under 30 in good health and CMV-seropositive. Sequenced sample: PBMCs. The CDR3 spells CASSPSQGNSNQPQHF. The DNA for the CDR3 is TGTGCCAGCTCACCATCGCAGGGGAATAGCAATCAGCCCCAGCATTTT.